The clone carrying this T cell receptor (beta chain) came up once. This sample was included in a study of T cell changes during pregnancy in multiple sclerosis. The table came from immunoSEQ multiplex PCR; TCRdb's copy has only in-frame clones and leaves some out. The sample lists 60,000 to 70,000 clones, about nine tenths occurring once. Germline CDR1 WNHNN, CDR2 SYGVQD (reference sequence). The CDR3 has 14 residues. Trimming cost V 8 bases and J 5 bases; bases outside gene matches: 10. This sample comprised peripheral blood, obtained in the second trimester of pregnancy. This chain links TRBV10-1 with TRBJ2-7; TRBD1 aligns across 9 bases. This receptor was identified in a female donor with multiple sclerosis, enrolled in a pregnancy study. DNA for the CDR3: TGCGCCAGCTCTTACCGGGACAGGGACCACGAGCAGTACTTC. Protein sequence: CASSYRDRDHEQYF.